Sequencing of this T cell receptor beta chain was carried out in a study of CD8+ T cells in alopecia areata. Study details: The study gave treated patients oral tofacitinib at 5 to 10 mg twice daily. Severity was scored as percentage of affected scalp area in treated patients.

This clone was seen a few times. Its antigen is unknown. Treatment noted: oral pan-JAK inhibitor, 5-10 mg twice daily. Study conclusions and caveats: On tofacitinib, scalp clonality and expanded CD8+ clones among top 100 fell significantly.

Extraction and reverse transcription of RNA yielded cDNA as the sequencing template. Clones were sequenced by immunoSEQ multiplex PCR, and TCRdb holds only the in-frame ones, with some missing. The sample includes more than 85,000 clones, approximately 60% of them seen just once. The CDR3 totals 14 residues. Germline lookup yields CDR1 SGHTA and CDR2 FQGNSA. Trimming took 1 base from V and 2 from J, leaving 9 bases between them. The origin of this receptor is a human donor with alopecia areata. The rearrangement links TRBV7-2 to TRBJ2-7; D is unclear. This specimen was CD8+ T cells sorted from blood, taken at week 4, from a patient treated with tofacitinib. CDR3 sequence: CASSLEGNPYEQYF. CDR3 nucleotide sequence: TGTGCCAGCAGCTTAGAGGGCAATCCCTACGAGCAGTACTTC.